This T cell receptor (beta chain) came from a study of beta chain features in type 1 diabetes. The CDR3 totals 15 residues. Germline CDR1 and CDR2: SNHLY and FYNNEI. The J segment lost 7 bases and the V segment lost 6 bases, leaving 9 bases of the junction unmatched. Expressed TCRB transcripts got sequenced, as all isolated RNA was reverse transcribed. This table comes from immunoSEQ multiplex PCR, and its TCRdb copy is limited to in-frame clones, with some not included. The sample records 310,000 or so clones, approximately 9.9% being singletons. J is TRBJ2-7 and V is TRBV2, with 13 nucleotides matching TRBD2. This TCR derives from a woman between 25 and 40 years old in good health. The specimen was naive CD4+ T cells from blood. This chain's CDR3 is CASRDGLAGVMEQYF. The CDR3 DNA reads as TGTGCCAGCAGAGACGGACTAGCGGGAGTAATGGAGCAGTACTTC.